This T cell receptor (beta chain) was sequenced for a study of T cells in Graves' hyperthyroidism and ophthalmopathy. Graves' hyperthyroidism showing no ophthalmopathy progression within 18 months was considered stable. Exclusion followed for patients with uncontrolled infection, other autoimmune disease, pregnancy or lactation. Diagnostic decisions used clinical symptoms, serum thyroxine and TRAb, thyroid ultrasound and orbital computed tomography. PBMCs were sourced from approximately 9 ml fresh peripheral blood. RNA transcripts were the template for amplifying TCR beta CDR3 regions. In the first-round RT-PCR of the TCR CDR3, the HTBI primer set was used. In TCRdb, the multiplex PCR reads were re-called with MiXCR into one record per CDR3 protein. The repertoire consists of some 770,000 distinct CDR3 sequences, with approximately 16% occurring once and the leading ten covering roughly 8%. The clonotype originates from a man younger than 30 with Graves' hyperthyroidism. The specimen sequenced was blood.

The CDR3 bases are TGTGCCAGCAGCCAAAGTTCTTTGGGACTAGCGGGCTACGAGCAGTACTTC. Amino acid sequence: CASSQSSLGLAGYEQYF. V gene TRBV16 combines with J gene TRBJ2-7; 12 nucleotides agree with TRBD2. There are 17 residues in the CDR3. The V and J ends lost 2 bases and 3 bases, in that order; junction bases with no gene match: 8. CDR1 is KGHSY and CDR2 is FQNENV in the germline V gene.